The entry that follows covers one TCR beta chain sequence. Cohort: HPV-negative, locally advanced oral cavity squamous cell carcinoma patients. The data were obtained in a study of neoadjuvant anti-PD-1 for oral cavity cancer. Turning to the study itself: Patients mostly received three to four biweekly nivolumab doses at 3 mg/kg before surgery.

J gave up 0 bases and V 4 bases, and 9 bases lay outside the gene matches. Germline V gene data show CDR1 as LGHNA and CDR2 as YNFKEQ. The length of the CDR3 is 18 residues. Most PBMC samples had approximately 440 ng input DNA in six replicates. The method was immunoSEQ multiplex PCR; TCRdb's version includes in-frame clones alone and lacks a portion of them. The table shows about 15,000 clones, with around 70% occurring only once. The receptor was isolated from a person between 40 and 79 years old with oral cavity squamous cell carcinoma. The genes are TRBV4-2 and TRBJ2-1, with 10 nucleotides matching TRBD2. This sample comprised PBMCs, obtained before nivolumab (anti-PD-1) treatment. CDR3 nucleotides: TGTGCCAGCAGCCCCCGACGACTAGCGGGTAGCTCCTACAATGAGCAGTTCTTC. This sequence encodes CASSPRRLAGSSYNEQFF.